Below are 29 T cell receptor beta chains sequenced from a single sample in a study of graft-versus-host responses after intestinal transplantation. Clones were read by immunoSEQ multiplex PCR, and TCRdb kept only the in-frame ones, dropping some. The data hold about 51,000 clones, with 70% to 90% observed a single time. The antigens of these receptors remain unknown. This sample comprised unstimulated CD4+ T cells sorted from spleen or lymph node cells, obtained before transplant. The source is a human donor who was the organ donor for an intestinal transplant.

The V gene is TRBV7-2, the J gene TRBJ2-4, with D possibly being TRBD1 (5 bases). CDR3 size: 15 residues. V was clipped by 6 bases and J by 0 bases, with 12 bases between them. Germline V lookup: CDR1 SGHTA, CDR2 FQGNSA. The chain's CDR3 is CASRKNQGAKNIQYF. The CDR3 DNA is TGTGCCAGCAGGAAAAACCAGGGAGCCAAAAACATTCAGTACTTC. The entire variable domain, with the rest obtained from reference TRBV7-2 and TRBJ2-4, is as follows: GAGVSQSPSNKVTEKGKDVELRCDPISGHTALYWYRQSLGQGLEFLIYFQGNSAPDKSGLPSDRFSAERTGGSVSTLTIQRTQQEDSAVYLCASRKNQGAKNIQYFGAGTRLSVL.

The chain joins TRBV4-2 to TRBJ2-7; no clear D gene. V was cut by 1 base and J by 2 bases, with 15 bases left in between. Germline loops: CDR1 LGHNA, CDR2 YNFKEQ. The CDR3 contains 16 residues. The CDR3 loop reads CASSQAYQAAAYEQYF. CDR3 in DNA: TGTGCCAGCAGCCAAGCCTATCAGGCAGCAGCCTACGAGCAGTACTTC.

The chain uses TRBV9 and TRBJ1-2; 8 bases agree with TRBD1. The germline gives CDR1 SGDLS, CDR2 YYNGEE. This CDR3 has 14 residues. J was trimmed by 8 bases and V by 4 bases; bases with no gene match: 10. The CDR3 reads CASSFEQGAGGYTF. The CDR3 DNA is TGTGCCAGCAGCTTCGAGCAGGGGGCGGGCGGCTACACCTTC.

J is TRBJ1-5 and V is TRBV28, with a possible D match to TRBD1 (6 bases). This CDR3 has 15 amino acids. Germline-derived CDR1 and CDR2 are MDHEN and SYDVKM. V lost 2 bases, J lost 6 bases, and 14 bases lay in between. In DNA form, the CDR3 reads TGTGCCAGCAGTTTAGTACAGGGTTATTCTCAGCCCCAGCATTTT. As protein: CASSLVQGYSQPQHF.

The CDR3 loop reads CASSLKLATDTQYF. As DNA, the CDR3 is TGTGCCAGCAGCTTGAAACTAGCCACAGATACGCAGTATTTT. This chain uses TRBV5-4 with TRBJ2-3; D is possibly TRBD2 (6 bases). CDR3 size: 14 residues. Trimming took off 1 base at V and 2 bases at J, with 8 bases between the two ends. Looked up from germline, CDR1 is SGHNT and CDR2 is YYREEE (reference sequence). Full variable domain (outside the CDR3, taken from reference TRBV5-4 and TRBJ2-3): ETGVTQSPTHLIKTRGQQVTLRCSSQSGHNTVSWYQQALGQGPQFIFQYYREEENGRGNFPPRFSGLQFPNYSSELNVNALELDDSALYLCASSLKLATDTQYFGPGTRLTVL.

V gene TRBV27 combines with J gene TRBJ1-2, with TRBD1 matching over 11 bases. The CDR3 has 13 residues. The V segment lost 9 bases and the J segment 4 bases; nucleotides outside the gene matches: 4. Germline V CDR1 and CDR2: MNHEY, SMNVEV (reference sequence). CDR3 sequence (DNA): TGTGCCAGTGTGGACAGGGGGCTCTATGGCTACACCTTC. The encoded protein is CASVDRGLYGYTF.

This clone has a handful of counts. The CDR3 nucleotides are TGTGCCAGCAGCGTTAGGGGGCTTGGCTACACCTTC. Protein sequence: CASSVRGLGYTF. The genes are TRBV6-5 and TRBJ1-2, with 7 positions matching TRBD1. CDR1 is MNHEY, CDR2 SVGAGI, per germline. V lost 6 bases to trimming and J lost 7 bases; unmatched junction nucleotides: 5. The CDR3 extends over 12 amino acids.

The chain employs TRBV5-1 and TRBJ2-5, with D possibly being TRBD2 (6 bases). V shed 0 bases and J shed 4 bases, with 13 bases lying between them. This CDR3 contains 15 residues. Germline loops: CDR1 SGHRS, CDR2 YFSETQ. CDR3: CASSLGPSARETQYF. CDR3 nucleotide sequence: TGCGCCAGCAGCTTGGGCCCTAGCGCGCGAGAGACCCAGTACTTC. Full variable domain (outside the CDR3, taken from reference TRBV5-1 and TRBJ2-5): KAGVTQTPRYLIKTRGQQVTLSCSPISGHRSVSWYQQTPGQGLQFLFEYFSETQRNKGNFPGRFSGRQFSNSRSEMNVSTLELGDSALYLCASSLGPSARETQYFGPGTRLLVL.

The gene calls are TRBV14 and TRBJ2-3; D is undetermined. CDR1 SGHDN and CDR2 FVKESK come from the germline V gene. This CDR3 region has 13 residues. V shed 3 bases and J shed 3 bases, with 7 bases lying between them. CDR3 bases: TGTGCCAGCAGCCACGCCGGGACAGATACGCAGTATTTT. It specifies CASSHAGTDTQYF.

Written as DNA, the CDR3 is TGTGCCAGCAGTGAACCGGGTGATCAGCCCCAGCATTTT. Translating it yields CASSEPGDQPQHF. The J gene is TRBJ1-5, the V gene TRBV2; D is undetermined. Germline V gene data show CDR1 as SNHLY and CDR2 as FYNNEI. The V end lost 2 bases, the J end lost 5 bases, and 7 bases lay between the germline ends. The CDR3 is 13 residues long.

Here the CDR3 DNA reads TGTGCCAGCAGCCGGGGGGGAGACGGTAGCTTCTATGGCTACACCTTC. It yields the protein CASSRGGDGSFYGYTF. The J gene is TRBJ1-2, the V gene TRBV4-2, with a tentative D call TRBD1 (5 bases). CDR3 length: 16 residues. The germline CDR1 and CDR2 sequences are LGHNA and YNFKEQ. The V end was cut by 4 bases, the J end by 4 bases, with 19 bases between.

The chain recombines TRBV7-9 with TRBJ1-1; D remains ambiguous. CDR1 SEHNR and CDR2 FQNEAQ come from the germline V gene (reference sequence). The V and J ends lost 5 bases and 10 bases respectively, with 14 bases between them. The CDR3 extends over 12 amino acids. The CDR3: CASSTPPGGAFF. The CDR3 nucleotides read TGTGCCAGCAGCACCCCCCCCGGCGGAGCTTTCTTT.

The chain combines TRBV9 with TRBJ1-1; D is possibly TRBD1 (6 bases). The CDR3 is 14 amino acids. Germline V CDR1 and CDR2: SGDLS, YYNGEE. V was clipped by 3 bases and J by 1 base, with 10 bases between them. Here the CDR3 reads CASSGTGRNTEAFF. As DNA, the CDR3 is TGTGCCAGCAGCGGAACAGGGAGGAACACTGAAGCTTTCTTT.

The V gene is TRBV14, the J gene TRBJ2-5; a possible D gene is TRBD1 (5 bases). The CDR3 runs to 16 residues. V lost 1 base and J 0 bases, leaving 12 bases between the germline ends. CDR1 is SGHDN, CDR2 FVKESK, per germline. The CDR3 DNA reads as TGTGCCAGCAGCCAAGGGACAAGCTCGTACCAAGAGACCCAGTACTTC. Encoded protein: CASSQGTSSYQETQYF.

The chain is built from TRBV27 and TRBJ1-2; 7 nucleotides match TRBD1. Germline V gene sequence: CDR1 MNHEY, CDR2 SMNVEV (reference sequence). This CDR3 region has 15 residues. The V and J ends lost 5 bases and 0 bases, in that order; junction bases with no gene match: 6. CDR3 in DNA: TGTGCCAGCAGTCCTTCGGGACAGACTAACTATGGCTACACCTTC. Translating gives CASSPSGQTNYGYTF.

The rearrangement links TRBV20-1 to TRBJ2-7; D is undetermined. The germline CDR1 and CDR2 sequences are DFQATT and SNEGSKA (reference sequence). The CDR3 is made up of 11 amino acids. V was shortened by 6 bases and J by 6 bases, with 12 bases between the two germline ends. CDR3 residues: CSARTNPEQYF. In DNA, the CDR3 is TGCAGTGCCCGAACTAACCCCGAGCAGTACTTC.

J is TRBJ2-3 and V is TRBV5-1, with a tentative D call TRBD1 (6 bases). Germline CDR1 SGHRS, CDR2 YFSETQ. The CDR3 sequence is 14 residues long. V was trimmed by 4 bases and J by 5 bases, leaving 14 bases between them. In DNA form, the CDR3 reads TGCGCCAGCAGCGGTGGGGGCCCCGTAGATACGCAGTATTTT. This codes for CASSGGGPVDTQYF.

The genes are TRBV14 and TRBJ2-4; TRBD1 might be the D (5 bases). This CDR3 is built from 15 residues. The V gene's germline CDR1 is SGHDN and CDR2 FVKESK. Trimming removed 1 base at V and 8 bases at J, with 15 bases between. The CDR3, as DNA: TGTGCCAGCAGCCAAGGTTTTGGGGCTCGAGACATTCAGTACTTC. Translated: CASSQGFGARDIQYF.

This rearrangement joins TRBV28 to TRBJ1-2; D is possibly TRBD1 (5 bases). The CDR3 is 14 residues long. The germline V gene encodes CDR1 MDHEN and CDR2 SYDVKM. V was pared by 7 bases and J by 7 bases, with 19 bases between. The CDR3 nucleotides read TGTGCCAGCATCCCCGCAGGAGGGGCTAGTGGCTACACCTTC. This codes for CASIPAGGASGYTF.

This chain joins TRBV5-5 and TRBJ2-2; maybe TRBD1 (5 bases). Trimming shortened V by 1 base and J by 2 bases, and 12 bases separated the two germline ends. The germline V gene has CDR1 SGHKS and CDR2 YYEKEE (reference sequence). This CDR3 comprises 16 residues. The CDR3 region is CASSLIVGANTGELFF. CDR3 nucleotide sequence: TGTGCCAGCAGCTTGATCGTAGGGGCAAACACCGGGGAGCTGTTTTTT.

This clone was found once. The chain is built from TRBV2 and TRBJ2-5; a possible D gene is TRBD2 (5 bases). Germline-derived CDR1 and CDR2 are SNHLY and FYNNEI. V was pared by 6 bases and J by 5 bases, with 16 bases between. The CDR3 is 14 amino acids. CDR3 amino acids: CASRASGNVETQYF. The DNA of the CDR3 is TGTGCCAGCAGGGCGAGCGGAAACGTCGAGACCCAGTACTTC. Complete variable domain (other parts from reference TRBV2 and TRBJ2-5): EPEVTQTPSHQVTQMGQEVILRCVPISNHLYFYWYRQILGQKVEFLVSFYNNEISEKSEIFDDQFSVERPDGSNFTLKIRSTKLEDSAMYFCASRASGNVETQYFGPGTRLLVL.

The V and J genes are TRBV19 and TRBJ2-5, with 8 nucleotides matching TRBD1. CDR3 length: 13 residues. Germline-derived CDR1 and CDR2 are LNHDA and SQIVND (reference sequence). Trimming at V came to 8 bases and at J to 5 bases, leaving 7 bases not matched to a gene. CDR3 loop: CASQDRVVETQYF. The CDR3 DNA reads as TGTGCCAGTCAGGACAGGGTAGTGGAGACCCAGTACTTC. Using reference TRBV19 and TRBJ2-5 for the parts outside the CDR3, the full variable domain is DGGITQSPKYLFRKEGQNVTLSCEQNLNHDAMYWYRQDPGQGLRLIYYSQIVNDFQKGDIAEGYSVSREKKESFPLTVTSAQKNPTAFYLCASQDRVVETQYFGPGTRLLVL.

The chain uses TRBV18 and TRBJ2-1; no clear D. CDR1 KGHSH and CDR2 LQKENI come from the germline V gene. This CDR3 spans 15 amino acids. Trimming shortened V by 2 bases and J by 4 bases, and 12 bases separated the two germline ends. CDR3 coding DNA: TGTGCCAGCTCACCATGGTCGGTCTCTTACAATGAGCAGTTCTTC. It is translated as CASSPWSVSYNEQFF. Full variable domain (remainder filled in from reference TRBV18 and TRBJ2-1): NAGVMQNPRHLVRRRGQEARLRCSPMKGHSHVYWYRQLPEEGLKFMVYLQKENIIDESGMPKERFSAEFPKEGPSILRIQQVVRGDSAAYFCASSPWSVSYNEQFFGPGTRLTVL.

CDR3 in DNA: TGTGCCAGCAGTCAAGGGACAGCCGACAATGAGCAGTTCTTC. As protein: CASSQGTADNEQFF. The chain carries TRBV6-1 and TRBJ2-1, with TRBD1 matching over 7 bases. V gave up 5 bases and J gave up 5 bases; unmatched junction bases: 6. This CDR3 is 14 amino acids long. Germline-derived CDR1 and CDR2 are MNHNS and SASEGT.

The gene calls are TRBV7-9 and TRBJ2-2; TRBD2 agrees at 7 bases. The germline gives CDR1 SEHNR, CDR2 FQNEAQ (reference sequence). The CDR3 contains 17 residues. The J segment lost 0 bases and the V segment lost 10 bases, leaving 14 bases of the junction unmatched. The CDR3 is CATREVFGAPNTGELFF. CDR3 DNA sequence: TGTGCCACCCGGGAGGTTTTCGGGGCACCGAACACCGGGGAGCTGTTTTTT.

The rearrangement joins TRBV5-6 to TRBJ2-1; 8 bases match TRBD2. The CDR3 has 15 residues. The germline gives CDR1 SGHDT, CDR2 YYEEEE. V trimming: 0 bases; J trimming: 3 bases; junction bases outside the gene matches: 2. CDR3 residues: CASSLGGLGYNEQFF. DNA of the CDR3: TGTGCCAGCAGCTTGGGGGGACTAGGCTACAATGAGCAGTTCTTC.

There are a few counts of this clone. V gene TRBV2 combines with J gene TRBJ2-7, with TRBD2 matching 8 bases. Germline CDR1 and CDR2: SNHLY and FYNNEI. V was clipped by 0 bases and J by 3 bases; unmatched bases: 4. CDR3 size: 15 residues. CDR3 residues: CASSEAGTRGYEQYF. DNA for the CDR3: TGTGCCAGCAGTGAAGCGGGGACTAGAGGCTACGAGCAGTACTTC.

The chain employs TRBV28 and TRBJ1-4, with D perhaps TRBD1 (6 bases). Deletions cut 6 bases from V and 5 bases from J, with 19 bases between. The CDR3 contains 16 residues. Germline V CDR1 and CDR2: MDHEN, SYDVKM. The CDR3 here is CASSFDYRAPNEKLFF. CDR3 sequence (DNA): TGTGCCAGCAGCTTTGATTACAGGGCTCCGAATGAAAAACTGTTTTTT.

The chain couples TRBV23-1 to TRBJ1-5, with no clear D. TRBV23-1 is recorded as an ORF, its role being uncertain. This CDR3 has 15 amino acids. V was shortened by 4 bases and J by 3 bases, with 13 bases between the two germline ends. The CDR3 sequence is CASSLAGVDNQPQHF. CDR3 DNA sequence: TGCGCCAGCAGTCTGGCCGGGGTGGACAATCAGCCCCAGCATTTT.